Following are 5 T cell receptor beta chains from one sample sequenced in a study of T cell changes during pregnancy in multiple sclerosis. This table comes from immunoSEQ multiplex PCR, and its TCRdb copy is limited to in-frame clones, with some not included. Found here are roughly 79,000 clones, over 80% of them singletons; the top ten hold 0.35% to 0.45%. Sequences were derived from CD4+ T cells from peripheral blood mononuclear cells, sampled before pregnancy. These receptors were collected from a female donor with multiple sclerosis, enrolled in a pregnancy study.

This chain joins TRBV11-2 and TRBJ2-3; 7 bases are shared with TRBD2. V trimming: 4 bases; J trimming: 0 bases; junction bases outside the gene matches: 7. The CDR3 spans 16 residues. Per germline, CDR1 SGHAT and CDR2 FQNNGV. CDR3 DNA: TGTGCCAGCAGCTCGGGGGGAGGGACTAGCACAGATACGCAGTATTTT. It is translated as CASSSGGGTSTDTQYF.

This chain uses TRBV6-1 with TRBJ2-3; 12 bases are shared with TRBD2. V shed 7 bases and J 3 bases; nucleotides not matched to a gene: 5. The CDR3 sequence is 15 residues long. Germline V gives CDR1 MNHNS, CDR2 SASEGT. The CDR3 DNA reads TGTGCCAGCATCGAGACTAGCGGGAGAACAGATACGCAGTATTTT. Amino acid sequence: CASIETSGRTDTQYF.

This clone was recorded a few times. The chain uses TRBV29-1 and TRBJ1-1; 8 nucleotides agree with TRBD1. V was pared by 6 bases and J by 0 bases, with 15 bases of the junction left unmatched. The CDR3 contains 17 residues. The germline CDR1 and CDR2 sequences are SQVTM and ANQGSEA. CDR3 DNA sequence: TGCAGCGTCGCTCAAGTGGGACAGGCGTCGTTGAACACTGAAGCTTTCTTT. The encoded protein is CSVAQVGQASLNTEAFF.

This chain connects TRBV15 to TRBJ1-1; 7 bases fit TRBD1. J lost 5 bases, V lost 3 bases, and 9 bases had no gene match. Germline assignment: CDR1 LNHNV and CDR2 YYDKDF (reference sequence). CDR3 size: 15 residues. The CDR3 here is CATSRRGGWATEAFF. DNA of the CDR3: TGTGCCACCAGCAGGAGAGGGGGCTGGGCAACTGAAGCTTTCTTT.

This clone has a single count. V and J are TRBV5-1 and TRBJ2-1; tentative D call: TRBD1 (6 bases). From germline, CDR1 is SGHRS and CDR2 YFSETQ. Between the trimmed V and J ends, which lost 6 bases and 7 bases, there was a span of 17 bases. This CDR3 region has 14 residues. The CDR3 region is CASNRDGRQNEQFF. The CDR3 DNA sequence: TGCGCCAGCAACAGGGATGGAAGACAAAATGAGCAGTTCTTC.